Below are 29 T cell receptor beta chains sequenced from a single sample in a study of control samples from healthy donors and cancer patients (TCRdb year 2020). The library was prepared using the immunoSEQ multiplex PCR assay. Entries here come from immuneACCESS through TCRdb and include only in-frame sequences with V and J called. Some clones fail to appear in such tables; in the studies checked, an unresolved V gene covers under half of the shortfall, and the cause of the remainder is unknown. The sample table records 40,000 or so clones; 65% to 85% of these occur just once. The biggest ten clones account for about 22% of the sample. Material: PBMCs. The receptors shown here come from a woman aged 55-70 years with lung cancer.

The chain couples TRBV4-1 to TRBJ1-6; perhaps TRBD1 as D (5 bases). CDR1 and CDR2 from the germline V gene are MGHRA and YSYEKL. This CDR3 is 15 amino acids long. Trimming pared 4 bases from V and 6 bases from J, leaving 13 bases between. The CDR3 nucleotides are TGCGCCAGCAGCCCTCCCTCAGGGCGTAATTCACCCCTCCACTTT. Amino acid sequence: CASSPPSGRNSPLHF.

This clone was seen just once. The gene calls are TRBV9 and TRBJ2-1, with 10 bases fitting TRBD2. V gave up 0 bases and J gave up 4 bases; unmatched junction bases: 1. This CDR3 has 15 amino acids. The germline V gene encodes CDR1 SGDLS and CDR2 YYNGEE. CDR3 DNA sequence: TGTGCCAGCAGCGTAGATAGCGGGGGGTACAATGAGCAGTTCTTC. It is translated as CASSVDSGGYNEQFF.

The CDR3 reads CAISDREGSYGYTF. CDR3 nucleotide sequence: TGTGCCATCAGTGACAGGGAGGGTAGCTATGGCTACACCTTC. The chain employs TRBV10-3 and TRBJ1-2, with a tentative D call TRBD1 (5 bases). Looked up from germline, CDR1 is ENHRY and CDR2 is SYGVKD. The length of the CDR3 is 14 residues. V lost 3 bases to trimming and J lost 4 bases, with 12 bases between them.

The V call is TRBV7-3, the J call TRBJ2-5; D perhaps matches TRBD2 (5 bases). Germline lookup yields CDR1 SGHTA and CDR2 FQGTGA. V was clipped by 2 bases and J by 4 bases, with 11 bases between them. This CDR3 has 14 amino acids. The CDR3 nucleotides are TGTGCCAGCAGCTTATTCGGGGTCGGAGAGACCCAGTACTTC. Its protein product is CASSLFGVGETQYF.

The chain joins TRBV4-3 to TRBJ1-6, with TRBD1 as a possible D gene (6 bases). The CDR3 contains 21 residues. V dropped 0 bases and J dropped 0 bases, with 21 bases sitting between them. Per germline, CDR1 LGHNA and CDR2 YSLEER. The CDR3 region is CASSQDWAKDSLSSYNSPLHF. The CDR3 DNA sequence: TGCGCCAGCAGCCAAGATTGGGCTAAGGACAGCCTGAGCTCCTATAATTCACCCCTCCACTTT.

The chain recombines TRBV12-3 or TRBV12-4 with TRBJ1-4; no firm D call. Trimming shortened V by 6 bases and J by 7 bases, and 6 bases separated the two germline ends. This CDR3 comprises 11 residues. The CDR3 DNA reads as TGTGCCAGCAGCAACCGTGAAAAACTGTTTTTT. It codes for CASSNREKLFF.

J is TRBJ2-1 and V is TRBV10-2, with D possibly TRBD2 on 6 matching bases. The V and J ends lost 6 bases and 5 bases respectively, with 17 bases between them. In germline, CDR1 is WSHSY, CDR2 SAAADI. CDR3 length equals 15 residues. This CDR3 reads CASRALATENNEQFF. The DNA for the CDR3 is TGCGCCAGCAGAGCACTAGCTACCGAAAACAATGAGCAGTTCTTC.

The chain recombines TRBV6-2 or TRBV6-3 with TRBJ1-1, with D possibly matching TRBD1 (5 bases). The V end lost 4 bases, the J end lost 4 bases, and 10 bases lay between the germline ends. The length of the CDR3 is 13 residues. CDR1 is MNHEY, CDR2 SVGEGT, per germline. CDR3 amino acids: CASSWSRATEAFF. For the CDR3, the DNA is TGTGCCAGCAGTTGGTCCAGGGCCACTGAAGCTTTCTTT.

The chain links TRBV2 to TRBJ1-6; D is ambiguous. Germline V gene sequence: CDR1 SNHLY, CDR2 FYNNEI. This CDR3 is built from 11 residues. CDR3 in amino acids: CAAGPNSPLHF. CDR3 nucleotide sequence: TGTGCAGCGGGTCCCAATTCACCCCTCCACTTT. Combining the CDR3 with reference TRBV2 and TRBJ1-6 gives the whole variable domain EPEVTQTPSHQVTQMGQEVILRCVPISNHLYFYWYRQILGQKVEFLVSFYNNEISEKSEIFDDQFSVERPDGSNFTLKIRSTKLEDSAMYFCAAGPNSPLHFGNGTRLTVT.

This chain uses TRBV11-2 with TRBJ2-5; tentatively, D is TRBD1 or TRBD2 (5 bases each). Germline lookup yields CDR1 SGHAT and CDR2 FQNNGV. V was cut by 2 bases and J by 4 bases, with 11 bases left in between. The CDR3 has 14 amino acids. The DNA of the CDR3 is TGTGCCAGCAGCTTACTACAGGAGGTAGAGACCCAGTACTTC. Its translation is CASSLLQEVETQYF.

This clone has a single count. The genes are TRBV4-1 and TRBJ1-6; D possibly corresponds to TRBD1 (6 bases). The CDR3 covers 16 residues. The V gene lost 2 bases and the J gene lost 7 bases, with 15 bases spanning the gap. CDR1 and CDR2 from the germline V gene are MGHRA and YSYEKL. The DNA for the CDR3 is TGCGCCAGCAGCCAAACCCCCGACAGGTCCAATTCACCCCTCCACTTT. Its protein is CASSQTPDRSNSPLHF.

The chain recombines TRBV4-1 with TRBJ1-2; a weak D match, TRBD1 (5 bases). CDR1 MGHRA and CDR2 YSYEKL come from the germline V gene. V was shortened by 4 bases and J by 3 bases, with 9 bases between the two germline ends. The CDR3 has 13 residues. The CDR3 sequence: CASSPRGDYGYTF. The CDR3 nucleotides read TGCGCCAGCAGCCCCCGGGGGGACTATGGCTACACCTTC.

The chain recombines TRBV7-9 with TRBJ1-1; TRBD1 is a possible D gene (5 bases). Per germline, CDR1 SEHNR and CDR2 FQNEAQ (reference sequence). Trimming stripped 3 bases from V and 3 bases from J, with 14 bases between. CDR3 length equals 15 residues. CDR3 protein: CASSLYQGGDTEAFF. The CDR3 DNA follows: TGTGCCAGCAGCTTGTACCAGGGCGGGGACACTGAAGCTTTCTTT.

This chain links TRBV5-6 with TRBJ2-2, with a tentative D call TRBD1 (6 bases). Germline V gives CDR1 SGHDT, CDR2 YYEEEE. CDR3 length equals 14 residues. The V end was cut by 4 bases, the J end by 6 bases, with 13 bases between. The CDR3: CASSPAGEAGELFF. DNA for the CDR3: TGTGCCAGCAGCCCGGCAGGGGAAGCCGGGGAGCTGTTTTTT.

The V gene is TRBV3-1 (or the pseudogene TRBV3-2), the J gene TRBJ1-2; 7 positions agree with TRBD1. The CDR3 loop spans 13 amino acids. Germline loops: CDR1 LGHDT, CDR2 YNNKEL (reference sequence). Losses at the gene ends were 7 bases for V and 6 bases for J; bases not matched to a gene: 8. CDR3 sequence reads: CASIGWQGDGYTF. The CDR3 DNA is TGTGCCAGCATAGGTTGGCAGGGGGATGGCTACACCTTC.

In this sample, this clone turned up once. This chain connects TRBV18 to TRBJ1-1; D may be TRBD1 (5 bases). V was shortened by 0 bases and J by 3 bases, with 11 bases between the two germline ends. Germline V gene sequence: CDR1 KGHSH, CDR2 LQKENI. The CDR3 is 15 residues long. CDR3: CASSPPQGGYTEAFF. The CDR3 nucleotides are TGTGCCAGCTCACCACCCCAGGGAGGATACACTGAAGCTTTCTTT.

The CDR3 spells CASSGDRNTEAFF. The CDR3 coding sequence is TGTGCCAGCAGTGGAGACAGAAACACTGAAGCTTTCTTT. V and J are TRBV2 and TRBJ1-1, with D possibly matching TRBD1 (5 bases). The germline V gene encodes CDR1 SNHLY and CDR2 FYNNEI. Trimming cost V 4 bases and J 2 bases, with 8 bases left between them. The CDR3 has 13 amino acids. Variable domain in full (rest from reference TRBV2 and TRBJ1-1): EPEVTQTPSHQVTQMGQEVILRCVPISNHLYFYWYRQILGQKVEFLVSFYNNEISEKSEIFDDQFSVERPDGSNFTLKIRSTKLEDSAMYFCASSGDRNTEAFFGQGTRLTVV.

This clone occurred a few times. The CDR3 DNA reads TGTGCCAGCAGCTCCGGGACCTCATCTGGTGGCTACACCTTC. It yields the protein CASSSGTSSGGYTF. The gene calls are TRBV7-2 and TRBJ1-2, with a weak D call TRBD1 (5 bases). Trimming left V 4 bases short and J 7 bases short, with 16 bases between. The CDR3 spans 14 residues. Looked up from germline, CDR1 is SGHTA and CDR2 is FQGNSA.

V is TRBV5-1 and J is TRBJ2-1; a possible D gene is TRBD2 (6 bases). Germline CDR1 reads SGHRS; CDR2 reads YFSETQ. V gave up 7 bases and J gave up 4 bases, with 9 bases separating them. This CDR3 spans 12 amino acids. The CDR3 loop reads CASYGGYNEQFF. CDR3 coding DNA: TGCGCCAGCTACGGAGGGTACAATGAGCAGTTCTTC.

This chain links TRBV9 with TRBJ2-7; TRBD2 is a possible D gene (6 bases). CDR3 length: 17 residues. Trimming shortened V by 4 bases and J by 3 bases, and 23 bases separated the two germline ends. Per germline, CDR1 SGDLS and CDR2 YYNGEE. CDR3 sequence (DNA): TGTGCCAGCAGCCCAAGTCAGGGAGGACGGTCTTACTACGAGCAGTACTTC. This encodes CASSPSQGGRSYYEQYF. The variable domain in full, completed from reference TRBV9 and TRBJ2-7, reads DSGVTQTPKHLITATGQRVTLRCSPRSGDLSVYWYQQSLDQGLQFLIQYYNGEERAKGNILERFSAQQFPDLHSELNLSSLELGDSALYFCASSPSQGGRSYYEQYFGPGTRLTVT.

This chain links TRBV11-2 with TRBJ2-7, with 7 positions matching TRBD2. There are 14 residues in the CDR3. The germline V gene has CDR1 SGHAT and CDR2 FQNNGV. Trimming cost V 1 base and J 5 bases; bases outside gene matches: 5. The CDR3 loop is CASSLGGSLNEQYF. CDR3 sequence (DNA): TGTGCCAGCAGCTTAGGCGGGAGCTTGAACGAGCAGTACTTC.

The chain is built from TRBV6-5 and TRBJ2-7, with 10 bases identical to TRBD2. J was trimmed by 3 bases and V by 0 bases; bases with no gene match: 2. The CDR3 has 15 amino acids. Germline lookup yields CDR1 MNHEY and CDR2 SVGAGI. For the CDR3, the DNA is TGTGCCAGCAGTTACTCCGCTAGCGGGGGCTACGAGCAGTACTTC. Protein product: CASSYSASGGYEQYF.

The CDR3 region has the DNA TGTGCCAGCAGCCTCGACAGGGATGGCAATCAGCCCCAGCATTTT. Translated: CASSLDRDGNQPQHF. V and J are TRBV6-5 and TRBJ1-5; 7 positions match TRBD1. In germline, CDR1 is MNHEY, CDR2 SVGAGI. The CDR3 spans 15 residues. After removal of 6 bases from V and 2 bases from J, the junction contained 7 bases not matched to a gene.

CDR3 amino acids: CASSFASGSTDTQYF. CDR3 in DNA: TGTGCCAGCAGTTTCGCTAGCGGGAGCACAGATACGCAGTATTTT. The chain recombines TRBV27 with TRBJ2-3; 8 nucleotides line up with TRBD2. CDR3 length: 15 residues. Per germline, CDR1 MNHEY and CDR2 SMNVEV (reference sequence). J gave up 0 bases and V 3 bases, and 2 bases lay outside the gene matches.

The J gene is TRBJ1-2, the V gene TRBV7-8; weak D call: TRBD1 (5 bases). The CDR3 consists of 17 residues. Germline values: CDR1 SGHVS, CDR2 FQNEAQ. V was shortened by 5 bases and J by 0 bases, with 19 bases between the two germline ends. CDR3 loop: CASSRSDRPNPNYGYTF. CDR3 in DNA: TGTGCCAGCAGCCGCTCCGACAGACCGAATCCTAACTATGGCTACACCTTC.

The V call is TRBV27, the J call TRBJ2-5; 8 nucleotides match TRBD2. Trimming removed 2 bases from V and 3 bases from J; junction bases left unmatched: 8. The CDR3 has 16 residues. From germline, CDR1 is MNHEY and CDR2 SMNVEV (reference sequence). As DNA, the CDR3 is TGTGCCAGCAGTTTAGATACGGGGGGGGCGAAAGAGACCCAGTACTTC. Its protein product is CASSLDTGGAKETQYF.

In the case of this clone: One end of the junction is discordant with germline, which a read error may explain. The rearrangement links TRBV7-7 to TRBJ2-2; D is undetermined. Germline loops: CDR1 SSHAT, CDR2 FNYEAQ (reference sequence). CDR3 length: 14 residues. The CDR3 DNA reads TGTGCTAGCAGCTTAGGCGCGAACACCGGGGAGCTGTTTTTT. This encodes CASSLGANTGELFF.

The V gene is TRBV7-9, the J gene TRBJ1-1, with D uncertain. Trimming took off 7 bases at V and 3 bases at J, with 15 bases between the two ends. The CDR3 is 14 residues long. CDR1 SEHNR and CDR2 FQNEAQ come from the germline V gene (reference sequence). For the CDR3, the DNA is TGTGCCAGCACCGACCTCGGGCCTTACACTGAAGCTTTCTTT. Amino acids: CASTDLGPYTEAFF.

This clone was seen a single time. The CDR3 sequence: CATREGREKLFF. DNA for the CDR3: TGTGCCACCAGAGAGGGACGCGAAAAACTGTTTTTT. The genes are TRBV15 and TRBJ1-4, with D possibly TRBD1 on 5 matching bases. The V gene lost 6 bases and the J gene lost 8 bases, with 10 bases spanning the gap. CDR3 length: 12 residues. Germline assignment: CDR1 LNHNV and CDR2 YYDKDF (reference sequence).